This T cell receptor (beta chain) was captured by sequencing in a study of blood T cell repertoires in COVID-19. In the study overall: Specimens from acute and convalescent COVID-19 originated in the United States, Italy and Spain. From T cells, B-cell-depleted T cells, or PBMCs came the material, which was cDNA or gDNA.

Per the authors' pipeline: Counts of nucleated cells, estimated from reference gene primer amplification, were obtained. TCRdb's copy holds only in-frame clones and misses some; the assay was immunoSEQ multiplex PCR. D and trimming were read from the DNA, whereas the V and J calls and clone size are those reported in that table. The profile shows 250,000 to 350,000 clones, approximately 88% of them singletons. Participants spanned ages roughly 18 to 90 years and resided in roughly 22 US areas. The sequence derives from a woman in her thirties or forties who had recovered from COVID-19. Sequencing was performed on PBMCs or T cells enriched from blood (not recorded which).

The CDR3 nucleotides are TGTGCCAGCAGTGAAAACGGACAGGGGGAGACCCAGTACTTC. Its protein is CASSENGQGETQYF. This chain joins TRBV6-1 and TRBJ2-5; the match to TRBD1 covers 9 bases. Germline V gene data show CDR1 as MNHNS and CDR2 as SASEGT. The length of the CDR3 is 14 residues. J was trimmed by 5 bases and V by 2 bases; bases with no gene match: 3.